This record covers a single T cell receptor (beta chain). What it recognizes is unknown. This specimen comes from a study of cytomegalovirus exposure and HLA in healthy donors. Points from the study as a whole: Differences between HLA loci emerged in a later analysis of TCR association rates, with DRB1 most and HLA-C fewest.

The PCR had 60 Vbeta and 13 Jbeta primers. In the authors' workflow: There were 80 million or so unique TCR beta chains by a later count, and around 10 million of them were shared. Assay used: immunoSEQ multiplex PCR; TCRdb lists only in-frame clones, some missing. D and trimming come from the DNA, and the V and J calls and clone size come from that table. This sample has about 150,000 clones, with roughly 80% found just once. Sequences were obtained from PBMCs. This clonotype was sampled from a man aged 25 to 40 in good health and CMV-seronegative.

The CDR3 is CASSPGEHSPLHF. In nucleotides, the CDR3 is TGTGCCAGCAGCCCGGGGGAGCATTCACCCCTCCACTTT. The V gene is TRBV7-3, the J gene TRBJ1-6, with a weak D call TRBD1 (5 bases). The V and J ends lost 5 bases and 8 bases respectively, with 10 bases between them. The CDR3 has 13 amino acids. From germline, CDR1 is SGHTA and CDR2 FQGTGA.